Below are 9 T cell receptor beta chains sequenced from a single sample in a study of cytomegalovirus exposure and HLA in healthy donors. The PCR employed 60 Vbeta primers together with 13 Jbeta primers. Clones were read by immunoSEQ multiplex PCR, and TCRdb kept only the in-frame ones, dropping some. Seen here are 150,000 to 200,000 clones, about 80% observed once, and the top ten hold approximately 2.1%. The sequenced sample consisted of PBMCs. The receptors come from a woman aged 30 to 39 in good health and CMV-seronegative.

CDR3 amino acids: CASSQDSWLAGGFNEQFF. As DNA, the CDR3 is TGCGCCAGCAGCCAAGATTCCTGGTTAGCGGGGGGATTCAATGAGCAGTTCTTC. The chain recombines TRBV4-3 with TRBJ2-1; 10 nucleotides match TRBD2. The J segment lost 6 bases and the V segment lost 0 bases, leaving 11 bases of the junction unmatched. This CDR3 comprises 18 residues. Germline-derived CDR1 and CDR2 are LGHNA and YSLEER.

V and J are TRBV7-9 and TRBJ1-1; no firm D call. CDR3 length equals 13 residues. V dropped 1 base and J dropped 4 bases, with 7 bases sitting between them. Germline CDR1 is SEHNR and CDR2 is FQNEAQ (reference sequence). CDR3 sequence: CASSLVEGTEAFF. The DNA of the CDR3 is TGTGCCAGCAGCTTAGTGGAGGGCACTGAAGCTTTCTTT. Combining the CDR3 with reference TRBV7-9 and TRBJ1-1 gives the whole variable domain DTGVSQNPRHKITKRGQNVTFRCDPISEHNRLYWYRQTLGQGPEFLTYFQNEAQLEKSRLLSDRFSAERPKGSFSTLEIQRTEQGDSAMYLCASSLVEGTEAFFGQGTRLTVV.

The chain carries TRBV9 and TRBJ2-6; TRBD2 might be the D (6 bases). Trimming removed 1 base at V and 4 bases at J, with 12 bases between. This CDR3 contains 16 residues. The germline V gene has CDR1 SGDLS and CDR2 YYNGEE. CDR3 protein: CASSVSGVVGANVLTF. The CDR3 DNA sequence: TGTGCCAGCAGCGTATCGGGGGTAGTGGGGGCCAACGTCCTGACTTTC.

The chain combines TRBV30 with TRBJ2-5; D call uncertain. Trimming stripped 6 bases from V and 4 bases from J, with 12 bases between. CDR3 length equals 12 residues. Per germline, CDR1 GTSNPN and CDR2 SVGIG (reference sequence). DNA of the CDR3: TGTGCCTGCACGCCGGGTGTAGAGACCCAGTACTTC. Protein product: CACTPGVETQYF. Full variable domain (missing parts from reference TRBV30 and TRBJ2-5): SQTIHQWPATLVQPVGSPLSLECTVEGTSNPNLYWYRQAAGRGLQLLFYSVGIGQISSEVPQNLSASRPQDRQFILSSKKLLLSDSGFYLCACTPGVETQYFGPGTRLLVL.

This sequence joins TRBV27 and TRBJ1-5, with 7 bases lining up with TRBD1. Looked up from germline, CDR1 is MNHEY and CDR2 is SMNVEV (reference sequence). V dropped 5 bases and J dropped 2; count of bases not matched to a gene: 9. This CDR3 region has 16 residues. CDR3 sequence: CASSPTGPRGNQPQHF. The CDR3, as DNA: TGTGCCAGCAGTCCGACAGGGCCTAGGGGCAATCAGCCCCAGCATTTT.

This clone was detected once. In DNA form, the CDR3 reads TGTGCCAGCAGCTTGGGGCGGGTAGGGCTCTATGGCTACACCTTC. It specifies CASSLGRVGLYGYTF. V and J are TRBV5-6 and TRBJ1-2, with D uncertain. V was trimmed by 0 bases and J by 4 bases, leaving 13 bases between them. The CDR3 spans 15 residues. The germline gives CDR1 SGHDT, CDR2 YYEEEE.

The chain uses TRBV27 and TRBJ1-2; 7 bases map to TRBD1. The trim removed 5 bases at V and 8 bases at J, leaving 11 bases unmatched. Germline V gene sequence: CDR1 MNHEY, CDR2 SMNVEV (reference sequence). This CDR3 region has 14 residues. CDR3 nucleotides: TGTGCCAGCAGTGCGGCAGACAGGGCTGGCGGCTACACCTTC. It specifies CASSAADRAGGYTF.

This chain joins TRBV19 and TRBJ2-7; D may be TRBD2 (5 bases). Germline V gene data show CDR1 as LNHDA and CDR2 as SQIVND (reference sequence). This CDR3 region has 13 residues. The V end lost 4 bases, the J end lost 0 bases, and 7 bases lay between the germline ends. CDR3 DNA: TGTGCCAGTAGTACGGGGAGCTCCTACGAGCAGTACTTC. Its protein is CASSTGSSYEQYF.

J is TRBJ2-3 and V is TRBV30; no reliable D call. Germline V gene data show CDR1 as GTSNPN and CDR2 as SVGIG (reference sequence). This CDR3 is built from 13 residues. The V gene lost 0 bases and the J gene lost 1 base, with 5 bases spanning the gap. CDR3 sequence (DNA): TGTGCCTGGAGTGTAACAGGCACAGATACGCAGTATTTT. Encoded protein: CAWSVTGTDTQYF.